This TCR beta chain stems from a study of T cell changes during pregnancy in multiple sclerosis. The table came from immunoSEQ multiplex PCR; TCRdb's copy has only in-frame clones and leaves some out. The sample has 95,000 to 100,000 clones; roughly nine tenths are singletons. Trimming took 2 bases from V and 15 from J, leaving 11 bases between them. The CDR3 spans 11 residues. Germline V gene lookup returns CDR1 MNHNS and CDR2 SASEGT. This clone was seen a single time. The sequenced sample was peripheral blood, obtained after pregnancy. The V call is TRBV6-1, the J call TRBJ2-4; D gene uncertain. This receptor was taken from a female donor in good health, enrolled as a control in a pregnancy study. The CDR3 nucleotides read TGTGCCAGCAGTGAACCGGAACCGGGGTACTTC. Translated, it gives CASSEPEPGYF.